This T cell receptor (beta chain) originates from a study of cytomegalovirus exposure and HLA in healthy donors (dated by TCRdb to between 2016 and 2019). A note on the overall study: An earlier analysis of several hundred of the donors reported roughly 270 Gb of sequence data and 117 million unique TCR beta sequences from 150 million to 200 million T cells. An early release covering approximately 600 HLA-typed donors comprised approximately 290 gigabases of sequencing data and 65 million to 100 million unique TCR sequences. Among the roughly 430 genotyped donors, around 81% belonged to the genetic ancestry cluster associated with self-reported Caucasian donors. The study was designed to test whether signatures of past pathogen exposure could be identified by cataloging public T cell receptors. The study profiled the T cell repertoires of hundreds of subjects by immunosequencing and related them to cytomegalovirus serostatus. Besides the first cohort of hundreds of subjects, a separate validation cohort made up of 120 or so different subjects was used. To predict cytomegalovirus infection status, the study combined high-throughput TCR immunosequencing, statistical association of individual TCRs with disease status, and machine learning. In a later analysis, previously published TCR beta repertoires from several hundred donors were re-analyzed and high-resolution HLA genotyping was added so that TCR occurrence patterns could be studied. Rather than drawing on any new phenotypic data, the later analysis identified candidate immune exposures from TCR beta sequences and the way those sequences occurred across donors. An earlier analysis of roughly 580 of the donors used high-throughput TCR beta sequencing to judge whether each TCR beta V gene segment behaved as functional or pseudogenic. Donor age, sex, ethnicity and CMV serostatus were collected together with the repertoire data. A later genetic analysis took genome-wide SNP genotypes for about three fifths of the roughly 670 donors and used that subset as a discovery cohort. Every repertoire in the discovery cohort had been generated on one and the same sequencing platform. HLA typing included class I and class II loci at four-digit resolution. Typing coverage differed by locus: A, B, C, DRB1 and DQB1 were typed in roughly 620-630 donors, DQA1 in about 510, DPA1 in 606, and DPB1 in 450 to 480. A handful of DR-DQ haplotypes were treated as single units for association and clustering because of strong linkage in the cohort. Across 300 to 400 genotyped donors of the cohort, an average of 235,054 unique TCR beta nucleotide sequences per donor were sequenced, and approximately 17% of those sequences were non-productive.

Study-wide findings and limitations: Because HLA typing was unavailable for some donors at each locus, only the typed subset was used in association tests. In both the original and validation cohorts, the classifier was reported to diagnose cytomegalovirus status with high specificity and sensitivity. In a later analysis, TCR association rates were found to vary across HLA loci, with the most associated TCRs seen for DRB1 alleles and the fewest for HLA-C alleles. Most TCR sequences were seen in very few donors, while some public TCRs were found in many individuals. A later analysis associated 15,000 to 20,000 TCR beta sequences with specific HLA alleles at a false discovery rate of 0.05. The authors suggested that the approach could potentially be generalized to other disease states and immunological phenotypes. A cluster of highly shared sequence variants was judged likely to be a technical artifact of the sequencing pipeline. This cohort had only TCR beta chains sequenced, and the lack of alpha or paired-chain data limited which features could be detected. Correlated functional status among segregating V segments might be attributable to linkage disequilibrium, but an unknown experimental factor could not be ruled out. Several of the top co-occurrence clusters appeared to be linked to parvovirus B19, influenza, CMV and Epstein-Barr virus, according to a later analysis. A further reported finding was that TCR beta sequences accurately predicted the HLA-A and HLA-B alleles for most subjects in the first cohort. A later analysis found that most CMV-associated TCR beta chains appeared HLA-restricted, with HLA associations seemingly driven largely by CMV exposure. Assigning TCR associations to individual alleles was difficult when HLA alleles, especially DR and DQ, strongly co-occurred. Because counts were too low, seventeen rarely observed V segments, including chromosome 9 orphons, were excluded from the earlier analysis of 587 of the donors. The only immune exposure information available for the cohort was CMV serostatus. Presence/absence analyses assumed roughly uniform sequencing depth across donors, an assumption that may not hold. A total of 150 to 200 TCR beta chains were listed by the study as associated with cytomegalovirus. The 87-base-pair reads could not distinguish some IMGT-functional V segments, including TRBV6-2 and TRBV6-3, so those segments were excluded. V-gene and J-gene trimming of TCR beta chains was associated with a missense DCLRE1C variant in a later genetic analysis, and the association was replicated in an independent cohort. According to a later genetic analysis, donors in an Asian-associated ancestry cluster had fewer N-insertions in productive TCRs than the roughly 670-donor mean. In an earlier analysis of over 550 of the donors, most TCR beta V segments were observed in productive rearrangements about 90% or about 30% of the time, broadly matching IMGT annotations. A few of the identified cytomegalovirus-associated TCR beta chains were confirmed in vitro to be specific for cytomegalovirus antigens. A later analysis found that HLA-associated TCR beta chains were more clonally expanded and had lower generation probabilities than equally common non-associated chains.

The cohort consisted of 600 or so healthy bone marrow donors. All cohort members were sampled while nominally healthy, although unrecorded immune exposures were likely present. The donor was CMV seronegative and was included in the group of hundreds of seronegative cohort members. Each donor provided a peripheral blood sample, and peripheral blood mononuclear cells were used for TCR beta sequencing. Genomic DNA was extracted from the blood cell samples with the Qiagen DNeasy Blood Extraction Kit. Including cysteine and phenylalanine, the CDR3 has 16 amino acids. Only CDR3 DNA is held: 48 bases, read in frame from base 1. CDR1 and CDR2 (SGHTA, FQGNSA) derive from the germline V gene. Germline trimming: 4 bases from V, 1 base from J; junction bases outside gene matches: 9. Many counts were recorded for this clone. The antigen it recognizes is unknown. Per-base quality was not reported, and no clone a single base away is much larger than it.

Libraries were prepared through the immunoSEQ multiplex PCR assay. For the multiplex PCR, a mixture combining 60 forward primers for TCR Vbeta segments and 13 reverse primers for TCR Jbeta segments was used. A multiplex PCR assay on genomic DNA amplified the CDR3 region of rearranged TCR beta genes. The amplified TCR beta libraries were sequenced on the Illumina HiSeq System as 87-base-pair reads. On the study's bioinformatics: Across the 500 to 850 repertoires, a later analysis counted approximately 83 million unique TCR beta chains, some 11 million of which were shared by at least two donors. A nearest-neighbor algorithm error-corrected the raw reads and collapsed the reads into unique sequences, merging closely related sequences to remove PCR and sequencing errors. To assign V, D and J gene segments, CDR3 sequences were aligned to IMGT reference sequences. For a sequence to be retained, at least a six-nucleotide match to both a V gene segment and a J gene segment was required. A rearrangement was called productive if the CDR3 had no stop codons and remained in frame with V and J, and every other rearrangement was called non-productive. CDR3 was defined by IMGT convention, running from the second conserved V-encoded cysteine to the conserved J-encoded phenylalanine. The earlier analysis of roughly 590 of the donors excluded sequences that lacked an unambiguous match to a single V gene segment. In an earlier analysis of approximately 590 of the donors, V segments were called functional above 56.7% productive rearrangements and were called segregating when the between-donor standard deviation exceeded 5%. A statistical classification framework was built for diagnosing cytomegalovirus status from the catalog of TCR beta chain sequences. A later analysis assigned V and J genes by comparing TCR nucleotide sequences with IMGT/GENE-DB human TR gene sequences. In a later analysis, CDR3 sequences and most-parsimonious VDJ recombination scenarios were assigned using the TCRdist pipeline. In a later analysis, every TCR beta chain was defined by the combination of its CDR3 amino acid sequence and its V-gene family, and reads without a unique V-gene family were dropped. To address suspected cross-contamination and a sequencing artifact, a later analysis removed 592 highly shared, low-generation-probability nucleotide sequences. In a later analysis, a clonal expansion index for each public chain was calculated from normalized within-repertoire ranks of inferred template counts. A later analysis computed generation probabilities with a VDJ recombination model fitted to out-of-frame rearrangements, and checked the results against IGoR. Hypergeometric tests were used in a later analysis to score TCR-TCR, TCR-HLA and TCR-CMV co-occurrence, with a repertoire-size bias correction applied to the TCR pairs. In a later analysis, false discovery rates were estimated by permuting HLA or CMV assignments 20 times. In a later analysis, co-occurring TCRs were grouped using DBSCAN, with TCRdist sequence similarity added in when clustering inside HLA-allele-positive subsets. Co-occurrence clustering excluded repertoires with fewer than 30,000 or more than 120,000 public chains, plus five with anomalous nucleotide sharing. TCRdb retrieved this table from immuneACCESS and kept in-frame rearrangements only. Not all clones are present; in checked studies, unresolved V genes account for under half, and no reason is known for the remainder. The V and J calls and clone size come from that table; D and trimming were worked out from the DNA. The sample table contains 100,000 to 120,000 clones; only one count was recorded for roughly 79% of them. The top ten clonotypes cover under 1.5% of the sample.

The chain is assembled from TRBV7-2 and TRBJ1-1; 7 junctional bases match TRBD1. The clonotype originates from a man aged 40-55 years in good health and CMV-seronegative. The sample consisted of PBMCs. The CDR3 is CASSSPEEGANTEAFF. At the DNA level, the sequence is TGTGCCAGCAGCTCCCCTGAGGAGGGGGCGAACACTGAAGCTTTCTTT. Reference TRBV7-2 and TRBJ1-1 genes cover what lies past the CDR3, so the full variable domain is GAGVSQSPSNKVTEKGKDVELRCDPISGHTALYWYRQSLGQGLEFLIYFQGNSAPDKSGLPSDRFSAERTGGSVSTLTIQRTQQEDSAVYLCASSSPEEGANTEAFFGQGTRLTVV.